Below, 27 T cell receptor beta chains from the same sample are listed, as sequenced in a study of T cells after yellow fever vaccination. MiXCR was run by TCRdb on the 5' RACE reads, yielding one entry per CDR3 protein. The sample carries around 300,000 distinct CDR3 sequences, about 4.5% recorded once. Sequences were derived from PBMCs, sampled 15 days after the yellow fever booster vaccination. The origin of the receptors is a man between 18 and 29 years old who received the YFV17D yellow fever vaccine.

The table lists this clonotype with a few counts. This chain's CDR3 is CASSRGPGTAEAFF. DNA for the CDR3: TGTGCCAGCAGTCGAGGACCGGGAACGGCTGAAGCTTTCTTT. This chain connects TRBV12-3 or TRBV12-4 to TRBJ1-1; D is ambiguous. The CDR3 contains 14 residues. V was pared by 5 bases and J by 6 bases, with 16 bases between.

This clonotype was picked up many times. In nucleotides, the CDR3 is TGTGCCAGCAGTTACACCGGACAGGGGAACACTGAAGCTTTCTTT. Translated, it gives CASSYTGQGNTEAFF. The gene calls are TRBV6-5 and TRBJ1-1; 8 bases are a match to TRBD1. The CDR3 runs 15 residues. V lost 2 bases and J lost 1; bases outside the gene matches: 3. Germline V gene sequence: CDR1 MNHEY, CDR2 SVGAGI.

V is TRBV7-8 and J is TRBJ1-6; D is possibly TRBD1 (6 bases). V was trimmed by 4 bases and J by 7 bases, leaving 14 bases between them. The germline V gene has CDR1 SGHVS and CDR2 FQNEAQ. This CDR3 spans 15 amino acids. The CDR3 region has the DNA TGTGCCAGCAGCTCCAGACAGGAATTCAATTCACCCCTCCACTTT. It translates to CASSSRQEFNSPLHF.

The chain carries TRBV7-2 and TRBJ1-4; D gene ambiguous. The CDR3 totals 16 residues. Per germline, CDR1 SGHTA and CDR2 FQGNSA. V dropped 5 bases and J dropped 2 bases, with 15 bases sitting between them. CDR3 in amino acids: CASSQAPKTTNEKLFF. For the CDR3, the DNA is TGTGCCAGCAGCCAAGCCCCGAAGACCACTAATGAAAAACTGTTTTTT.

This chain joins TRBV14 and TRBJ1-1; the D gene is possibly TRBD1 (6 bases). The germline CDR1 and CDR2 sequences are SGHDN and FVKESK. The CDR3 is 19 residues long. V was shortened by 0 bases and J by 1 base, with 21 bases between the two germline ends. CDR3 amino acids: CASSQDLGDITRGNTEAFF. CDR3 DNA: TGTGCCAGCAGCCAAGATCTTGGGGACATAACTAGAGGGAACACTGAAGCTTTCTTT.

There are a few counts of this clonotype. The rearrangement uses TRBV3-1 and TRBJ2-5; D is unresolved. The CDR3 runs 13 residues. V lost 3 bases and J 4 bases, leaving 9 bases between the germline ends. Germline V gene data show CDR1 as LGHDT and CDR2 as YNNKEL (reference sequence). The CDR3 DNA reads as TGTGCCAGCAGCCAGCTATCAGGAGAGACCCAGTACTTC. Amino acid sequence: CASSQLSGETQYF.

This chain links TRBV7-9 with TRBJ1-1; D is unclear. Looked up from germline, CDR1 is SEHNR and CDR2 is FQNEAQ (reference sequence). V was trimmed by 2 bases and J by 4 bases, leaving 11 bases between them. The CDR3 has 14 residues. This CDR3 reads CASSLFGESTEAFF. CDR3 nucleotides: TGTGCCAGCAGCTTATTCGGGGAGAGCACTGAAGCTTTCTTT.

The V gene is TRBV2, the J gene TRBJ2-1; 7 bases agree with TRBD2. V lost 2 bases, J lost 3 bases, and 4 bases stayed unmatched. CDR3 length: 15 residues. The germline V gene encodes CDR1 SNHLY and CDR2 FYNNEI. The CDR3 sequence is CASSELPSGYNEQFF. The DNA for the CDR3 is TGTGCCAGCAGTGAACTGCCTAGCGGCTACAATGAGCAGTTCTTC.

This chain uses TRBV7-3 with TRBJ2-3; 7 bases are shared with TRBD2. V gave up 5 bases and J gave up 1 base; unmatched junction bases: 9. The CDR3 spans 16 residues. Germline V gives CDR1 SGHTA, CDR2 FQGTGA. The CDR3 loop reads CASSTLLAGGTDTQYF. The CDR3 DNA reads TGTGCCAGCAGCACCCTCCTGGCGGGGGGCACAGATACGCAGTATTTT.

This sequence joins TRBV20-1 and TRBJ2-2; tentative D call: TRBD1 (5 bases). Between the trimmed V and J ends, which lost 4 bases and 0 bases, there was a span of 18 bases. The germline gives CDR1 DFQATT, CDR2 SNEGSKA (reference sequence). This CDR3 region has 17 residues. The CDR3 spells CSATPRRAGPNTGELFF. CDR3 nucleotides: TGCAGTGCTACCCCGCGAAGGGCAGGGCCGAACACCGGGGAGCTGTTTTTT.

This clonotype came up many times. V usage is TRBV5-1 and J usage is TRBJ2-4; the D is unclear. Germline V gene lookup returns CDR1 SGHRS and CDR2 YFSETQ. The V and J ends lost 1 base and 2 bases respectively, with 7 bases between them. The CDR3 extends over 14 amino acids. As DNA, the CDR3 is TGCGCCAGCAGCTTGCTTCCCTCCAAAAACATTCAGTACTTC. This gives the protein CASSLLPSKNIQYF.

This clonotype has more than one count but fewer than ten. J is TRBJ2-7 and V is TRBV12-5, with 8 bases aligning to TRBD1. The J segment lost 4 bases and the V segment lost 4 bases, leaving 6 bases of the junction unmatched. The CDR3 is made up of 14 amino acids. Germline V gene lookup returns CDR1 LGHNT and CDR2 FRNRAP. The CDR3 sequence is CASGSGDRIYEQYF. The CDR3 DNA sequence: TGTGCTAGTGGTTCGGGGGACAGGATATACGAGCAGTACTTC.

This clonotype was found a few times. The genes are TRBV7-2 and TRBJ1-2, with TRBD1 identical over 8 bases. This CDR3 has 14 residues. In germline, CDR1 is SGHTA, CDR2 FQGNSA. Germline trimming cut 6 bases from V and 8 bases from J; bases unmatched to any gene: 11. CDR3: CASSPGQGLGGYTF. DNA for the CDR3: TGTGCCAGCAGTCCTGGACAGGGTTTGGGCGGCTACACCTTC.

Turning to this clonotype: The junction differs from germline at one of its ends, possibly a read error. This chain connects TRBV5-1 to TRBJ2-5; perhaps D is TRBD1 or TRBD2 (5 bases each). The CDR3 length is 15 residues. Germline CDR1 is SGHRS and CDR2 is YFSETQ. Here the CDR3 DNA reads TGCGCCAGCAGCTCAGGGACGGTAACTAAAGAGACCAAGTACTTC. The encoded protein is CASSSGTVTKETKYF.

In its sample, this clonotype was seen many times. The CDR3 region is CASSLLQGAIADTQYF. Here the CDR3 DNA reads TGTGCCAGCAGCTTACTCCAGGGGGCTATCGCAGATACGCAGTATTTT. The J gene is TRBJ2-3, the V gene TRBV7-9; TRBD1 matches at 8 bases. The V gene's germline CDR1 is SEHNR and CDR2 FQNEAQ (reference sequence). The CDR3 runs to 16 residues. V was clipped by 2 bases and J by 4 bases; unmatched bases: 8.

The chain links TRBV30 to TRBJ1-1; the match to TRBD1 covers 7 bases. Germline CDR1 and CDR2: GTSNPN and SVGIG (reference sequence). V was pared by 2 bases and J by 8 bases, with 5 bases of the junction left unmatched. This CDR3 is built from 12 residues. For the CDR3, the DNA is TGTGCCTGGAGTAGTCAGGGACAGGAAGCTTTCTTT. This sequence encodes CAWSSQGQEAFF.

This clonotype was picked up a small number of times. This chain joins TRBV4-1 and TRBJ2-1, with 13 bases that match TRBD2. In germline, CDR1 is MGHRA, CDR2 YSYEKL. This CDR3 spans 15 amino acids. With V trimmed by 0 bases and J by 8 bases, 1 base remained unmatched. The CDR3 here is CASSQEGTSGDEQFF. The CDR3 coding sequence is TGCGCCAGCAGCCAAGAGGGGACTAGCGGGGATGAGCAGTTCTTC.

The J gene is TRBJ2-1, the V gene TRBV5-1; 12 bases are shared with TRBD2. This CDR3 region has 16 residues. V dropped 1 base and J dropped 7; count of bases not matched to a gene: 6. CDR1 SGHRS and CDR2 YFSETQ come from the germline V gene. Here the CDR3 DNA reads TGCGCCAGCAGCTTGTTCCTAGCGGGGGGGTCAAATGAGCAGTTCTTC. It translates to CASSLFLAGGSNEQFF.

Ten or more counts support this clonotype. The rearrangement links TRBV6-6 to TRBJ2-4; D gene uncertain. The CDR3 is 16 residues long. Germline-derived CDR1 and CDR2 are MNHNY and SVGAGI (reference sequence). Trimming stripped 0 bases from V and 0 bases from J, with 9 bases between. CDR3 loop: CASSYSSILAKNIQYF. CDR3 nucleotides: TGTGCCAGCAGTTACTCCTCCATTCTAGCCAAAAACATTCAGTACTTC.

This clonotype was counted only a few times. The chain carries TRBV10-3 and TRBJ2-5, with TRBD2 matching 7 bases. The CDR3 spans 13 residues. V was clipped by 9 bases and J by 1 base; unmatched bases: 5. CDR1 is ENHRY, CDR2 SYGVKD, per germline. CDR3 DNA: TGTGCCATTGGAAGCGGGGTCCAAGAGACCCAGTACTTC. As protein: CAIGSGVQETQYF.

The CDR3 sequence is CASSKQGKEETQYF. For the CDR3, the DNA is TGCGCCAGCAGTAAACAGGGGAAAGAAGAGACCCAGTACTTC. The genes are TRBV5-1 and TRBJ2-5, with TRBD1 matching over 7 bases. The V gene end was trimmed by 5 bases and the J gene end by 3 bases; junction bases not matched to a gene: 7. This CDR3 is built from 14 residues. Germline V gene sequence: CDR1 SGHRS, CDR2 YFSETQ.

This clonotype has more than one count but fewer than ten. This chain uses TRBV7-3 with TRBJ2-3; 9 bases agree with TRBD2. The CDR3 is 16 amino acids. CDR1 SGHTA and CDR2 FQGTGA come from the germline V gene. The J segment lost 0 bases and the V segment lost 4 bases, leaving 5 bases of the junction unmatched. The CDR3 here is CASSSRLAASTDTQYF. CDR3 nucleotides: TGTGCCAGCAGCTCCAGACTAGCGGCTAGCACAGATACGCAGTATTTT.

The chain links TRBV5-1 to TRBJ1-3; D ambiguous. Between the trimmed V and J ends, which lost 4 bases and 5 bases, there was a span of 13 bases. In germline, CDR1 is SGHRS, CDR2 YFSETQ. The CDR3 is 14 amino acids. CDR3 DNA sequence: TGCGCCAGCAGCCCCCAGATGGAGAGAAACACCATATATTTT. Translating gives CASSPQMERNTIYF.

The rearrangement uses TRBV12-3 or TRBV12-4 and TRBJ2-2; D is possibly TRBD1 or TRBD2 (5 bases each). Trimming left V 6 bases short and J 4 bases short, with 15 bases between. The CDR3 covers 15 residues. The CDR3 loop is CASSRGGAVTGELFF. DNA for the CDR3: TGTGCCAGCAGCCGGGGTGGGGCTGTCACCGGGGAGCTGTTTTTT.

The table lists this clonotype with a few counts. The chain couples TRBV7-9 to TRBJ2-6, with unresolved D. CDR1 SEHNR and CDR2 FQNEAQ come from the germline V gene (reference sequence). The CDR3 has 15 residues. The V and J ends lost 5 bases and 3 bases respectively, with 11 bases between them. CDR3 loop: CASSRGGFGANVLTF. CDR3 sequence (DNA): TGTGCCAGCAGCCGAGGTGGCTTTGGGGCCAACGTCCTGACTTTC.

This clonotype was seen more than once but under ten times. V is TRBV9 and J is TRBJ2-3; the match to TRBD2 covers 9 bases. CDR3 length: 16 amino acids. Germline V gene lookup returns CDR1 SGDLS and CDR2 YYNGEE. J lost 0 bases, V lost 4 bases, and 6 bases had no gene match. The CDR3 reads CASSPGTSRSTDTQYF. DNA of the CDR3: TGTGCCAGCAGCCCTGGGACTAGCCGGAGCACAGATACGCAGTATTTT.

The rearrangement joins TRBV18 to TRBJ2-5, with D unresolved. Trimming took off 4 bases at V and 5 bases at J, with 5 bases between the two ends. The CDR3 consists of 11 residues. Germline-derived CDR1 and CDR2 are KGHSH and LQKENI. CDR3 bases: TGTGCCAGCTCACAGTCCGAGACCCAGTACTTC. Translation gives CASSQSETQYF.